This T cell receptor (beta chain) was sequenced for a study of blood T cell repertoires in COVID-19. At the level of the study: Researchers got acute and convalescent COVID-19 samples from the United States, Italy and Spain. In each case, the material was cDNA or gDNA derived from T cells, B-cell-depleted T cells, or PBMCs.

How the authors handled the data: From reference gene primer amplification, estimates of nucleated cell counts were derived. Here immunoSEQ multiplex PCR was the method, and the copy in TCRdb shows in-frame clones only, minus some. V, J and clone size reflect that table, while D and trimming were determined from the DNA. The table records around 380,000 clones, roughly 80% of them present only once. Deletions cut 8 bases from V and 0 bases from J, with 10 bases between. The CDR3 extends over 13 amino acids. Per the germline V gene, CDR1 is MDHEN and CDR2 is SYDVKM. The sequence derives from a human donor with acute or convalescent COVID-19. The donor label of this sample is uncertain. Sequencing was carried out using peripheral blood. V is TRBV28 and J is TRBJ1-2, with D unresolved. The CDR3 DNA is TGTGCCAGCTTCGGGAGATCTAACTATGGCTACACCTTC. Translated, it gives CASFGRSNYGYTF.